This note documents a single T cell receptor beta chain sequence. As yet, its antigen is unknown. cDNA reverse transcribed from extracted RNA served as the sequencing template. Some clones are missing from TCRdb's copy, which holds only in-frame ones; the method was immunoSEQ multiplex PCR. The sample shows about 200,000 clones, roughly two fifths of them seen only once. The sample belongs to a study of CD8+ T cells in alopecia areata. Study details: Each of the treated patients was given oral tofacitinib, 5 to 10 mg twice daily, for moderate-to-severe alopecia areata.

Treatment noted: oral pan-JAK inhibitor, 5-10 mg twice daily. Germline lookup yields CDR1 KGHSH and CDR2 LQKENI. V gave up 1 base and J gave up 2 bases; unmatched junction bases: 0. The CDR3 covers 15 residues. Notes on the study in general: Although TCR sharing was seen in mice, sharing across patients was less clear, possibly for HLA-related reasons. The study also sequences resident alphabeta T cells of normal skin in scalp samples. Because of a solitary nonresponder, the connection of baseline CD8+ expansion to response stays uncertain.

The specimen comprised CD4+ T cells sorted from blood, sampled between weeks 30 and 35, from a patient treated with tofacitinib. The sequence derives from a human donor with alopecia areata. This chain connects TRBV18 to TRBJ2-1, with 9 nucleotides matching TRBD1. As DNA, the CDR3 is TGTGCCAGCTCACCACGGGACAGGGCCTACAATGAGCAGTTCTTC. It specifies CASSPRDRAYNEQFF. Supplemented by reference TRBV18 and TRBJ2-1, the full variable domain reads NAGVMQNPRHLVRRRGQEARLRCSPMKGHSHVYWYRQLPEEGLKFMVYLQKENIIDESGMPKERFSAEFPKEGPSILRIQQVVRGDSAAYFCASSPRDRAYNEQFFGPGTRLTVL.